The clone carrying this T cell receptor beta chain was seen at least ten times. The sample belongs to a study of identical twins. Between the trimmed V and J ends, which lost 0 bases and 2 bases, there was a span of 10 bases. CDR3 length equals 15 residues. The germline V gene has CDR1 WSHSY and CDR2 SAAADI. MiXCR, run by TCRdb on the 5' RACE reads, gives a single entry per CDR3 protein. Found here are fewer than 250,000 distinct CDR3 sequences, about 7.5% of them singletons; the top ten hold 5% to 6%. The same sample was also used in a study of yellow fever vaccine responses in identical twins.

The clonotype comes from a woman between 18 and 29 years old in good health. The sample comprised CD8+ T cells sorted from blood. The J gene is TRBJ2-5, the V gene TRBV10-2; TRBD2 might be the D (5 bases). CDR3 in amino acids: CASSESYRGQETQYF. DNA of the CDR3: TGCGCCAGCAGTGAGTCTTATCGGGGACAAGAGACCCAGTACTTC.